This T cell receptor beta chain was identified during a study of CD8+CD57+ T cells in acquired aplastic anemia. Study-level findings and limits: Sharing between patients and controls was observed for around 27 CD8+ CDR3 sequences. A significant difference in CD8+ Simpson's diversity between patients and controls was not found.

V was pared by 11 bases and J by 0 bases, with 13 bases between. There are 14 residues in the CDR3. Investigators profiled TCR beta VDJ and CDR3 from genomic DNA template. TCRdb re-called the reads with MiXCR, one entry per CDR3 protein. The table shows about 270,000 distinct CDR3 sequences, with roughly three fifths occurring only once. This clonotype was detected ten times or more. Its matching antigen is unknown. The source of this sequence is a human donor with severe aplastic anemia or a healthy control (not recorded which). Sequenced sample: sorted CD4+, CD8+, or CD8+CD57+ T cells (not recorded which) from PBMCs. The J gene is TRBJ2-2, the V gene TRBV12-3 or TRBV12-4; D might be TRBD1 (5 bases). CDR3 sequence reads: CAAMGRPNTGELFF. CDR3 nucleotides: TGTGCCGCTATGGGGCGGCCGAACACCGGGGAGCTGTTTTTT.